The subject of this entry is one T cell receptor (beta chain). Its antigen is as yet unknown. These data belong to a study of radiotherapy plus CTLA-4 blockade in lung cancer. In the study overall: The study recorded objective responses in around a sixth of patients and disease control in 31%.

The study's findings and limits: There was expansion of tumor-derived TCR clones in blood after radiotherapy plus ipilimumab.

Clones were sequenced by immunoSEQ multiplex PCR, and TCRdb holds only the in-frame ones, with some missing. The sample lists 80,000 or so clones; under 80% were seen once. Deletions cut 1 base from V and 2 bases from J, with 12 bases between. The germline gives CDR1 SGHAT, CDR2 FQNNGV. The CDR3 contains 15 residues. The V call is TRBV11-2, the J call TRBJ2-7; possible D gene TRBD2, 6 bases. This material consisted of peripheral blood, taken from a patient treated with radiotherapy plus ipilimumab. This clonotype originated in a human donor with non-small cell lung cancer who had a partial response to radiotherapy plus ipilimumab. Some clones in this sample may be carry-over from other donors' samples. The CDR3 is CASSLVVTSTYEQYF. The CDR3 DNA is TGTGCCAGCAGCTTAGTGGTGACTAGTACCTACGAGCAGTACTTC.